The 28 T cell receptor beta chains below come from one sample, sequenced in a study of shared T cell receptors in the human thymus. Here immunoSEQ multiplex PCR was the method, and the copy in TCRdb shows in-frame clones only, minus some. The sample has a few hundred thousand clones; roughly 94% are singletons. Specimen: thymocytes. The receptors stem from a human donor.

The J gene is TRBJ1-2, the V gene TRBV6-5; 7 bases are a match to TRBD1. V trimming: 2 bases; J trimming: 5 bases; junction bases outside the gene matches: 11. The CDR3 covers 16 residues. Germline assignment: CDR1 MNHEY and CDR2 SVGAGI. CDR3 nucleotides: TGTGCCAGCAGTTACACCTTCGGCAGGGGGGGGTATGGCTACACCTTC. This sequence encodes CASSYTFGRGGYGYTF.

The chain has TRBV7-3 and TRBJ2-1; 9 nucleotides match TRBD1. The germline gives CDR1 SGHTA, CDR2 FQGTGA. The CDR3 loop spans 15 amino acids. V was clipped by 4 bases and J by 5 bases; unmatched bases: 6. CDR3 sequence (DNA): TGTGCCAGCAGCTCCCCCTGGGACAGGGACAATGAGCAGTTCTTC. Encoded protein: CASSSPWDRDNEQFF.

The rearrangement joins TRBV10-3 to TRBJ2-1; 16 nucleotides match TRBD2. The CDR3 is 18 residues long. V gave up 11 bases and J gave up 7 bases; unmatched junction bases: 17. The germline CDR1 and CDR2 sequences are ENHRY and SYGVKD. The CDR3 DNA is TGTGCCGCCAACTCGGGACTAGCGGGAGGGCTAAGTTGGAATGAGCAGTTCTTC. Translating gives CAANSGLAGGLSWNEQFF.

This rearrangement joins TRBV27 to TRBJ1-5; D is unresolved. Looked up from germline, CDR1 is MNHEY and CDR2 is SMNVEV (reference sequence). Trimming removed 7 bases at V and 1 base at J, with 11 bases between. This CDR3 is 14 amino acids long. The CDR3 DNA is TGTGCCAGCACATCTCTCCTCAGCAATCAGCCCCAGCATTTT. Translating gives CASTSLLSNQPQHF.

The chain recombines TRBV2 with TRBJ2-7; weak D call: TRBD2 (5 bases). Germline assignment: CDR1 SNHLY and CDR2 FYNNEI. Trimming removed 6 bases from V and 2 bases from J, with 17 bases in between. The CDR3 is 15 amino acids. The CDR3 region has the DNA TGTGCCAGCAGCCCCATTAGCGAGAGTACCTACGAGCAGTACTTC. This translates into CASSPISESTYEQYF.

This chain joins TRBV5-8 and TRBJ2-2; the D is unclear. The CDR3 loop spans 15 amino acids. Germline CDR1 SGHTS, CDR2 YDEGEE. V lost 5 bases and J lost 5, with 16 bases in between. As DNA, the CDR3 is TGTGCCAGCAGTCTCTGGGTTCTATGGACCGGGGAGCTGTTTTTT. Its translation: CASSLWVLWTGELFF.

The rearrangement uses TRBV11-2 and TRBJ2-5; TRBD2 aligns across 8 bases. The CDR3 sequence is 16 residues long. Germline assignment: CDR1 SGHAT and CDR2 FQNNGV. V lost 4 bases to trimming and J lost 2 bases; unmatched junction nucleotides: 9. CDR3 amino acids: CASSSAAGGLQETQYF. CDR3 coding DNA: TGTGCCAGCAGCTCCGCGGCGGGAGGACTACAAGAGACCCAGTACTTC.

This chain uses TRBV30 with TRBJ1-1; 8 bases agree with TRBD1. CDR3 length equals 13 residues. Germline CDR1 is GTSNPN and CDR2 is SVGIG (reference sequence). The J segment lost 7 bases and the V segment lost 0 bases, leaving 4 bases of the junction unmatched. Written as DNA, the CDR3 is TGTGCCTGGAGTGTTGACAGGGGAGATGAAGCTTTCTTT. Translation: CAWSVDRGDEAFF.

The chain has TRBV27 and TRBJ2-5; 11 bases match TRBD2. The last part of the DNA fits TRBJ2-7 better; the J call may be wrong. Germline V CDR1 and CDR2: MNHEY, SMNVEV (reference sequence). The CDR3 totals 14 residues. This CDR3 is CASSFGTSGYEQYF. DNA of the CDR3: TGTGCCAGCAGTTTTGGGACTAGCGGCTACGAGCAGTACTTC.

This clone has just one count. This chain uses TRBV2 with TRBJ1-1; D is uncertain. Germline CDR1 reads SNHLY; CDR2 reads FYNNEI. Trimming stripped 6 bases from V and 2 bases from J, with 16 bases between. There are 15 residues in the CDR3. CDR3 sequence reads: CASRYNSVRNTEAFF. The DNA for the CDR3 is TGTGCCAGCAGATACAACAGTGTCAGAAACACTGAAGCTTTCTTT.

This clone was seen only once. The chain employs TRBV9 and TRBJ2-2; 9 bases map to TRBD1. In germline, CDR1 is SGDLS, CDR2 YYNGEE. V lost 3 bases, J lost 1 base, and 7 bases stayed unmatched. The CDR3 length is 17 residues. In DNA form, the CDR3 reads TGTGCCAGCAGCGGACCGGGACAGGGATTGAACACCGGGGAGCTGTTTTTT. Translation gives CASSGPGQGLNTGELFF. Variable domain in full (rest from reference TRBV9 and TRBJ2-2): DSGVTQTPKHLITATGQRVTLRCSPRSGDLSVYWYQQSLDQGLQFLIQYYNGEERAKGNILERFSAQQFPDLHSELNLSSLELGDSALYFCASSGPGQGLNTGELFFGEGSRLTVL.

The gene calls are TRBV5-1 and TRBJ2-7; D is possibly TRBD1 (6 bases). This CDR3 is 16 amino acids long. Germline-derived CDR1 and CDR2 are SGHRS and YFSETQ. Between the trimmed V and J ends, which lost 5 bases and 0 bases, there was a span of 18 bases. The CDR3 region has the DNA TGCGCCAGCAGTCAACCCGCCGGGACACACTCCTACGAGCAGTACTTC. Its translation is CASSQPAGTHSYEQYF.

This chain uses TRBV7-6 with TRBJ2-7, with 11 bases lining up with TRBD2. CDR1 and CDR2 from the germline V gene are SGHVS and FNYEAQ. This CDR3 is 15 amino acids long. V lost 5 bases to trimming and J lost 6 bases; unmatched junction nucleotides: 9. The CDR3 protein is CASSPTSGSISEQYF. CDR3 DNA sequence: TGTGCCAGCAGCCCCACTAGCGGGAGTATATCCGAGCAGTACTTC.

The chain recombines TRBV19 with TRBJ2-5; no reliable D call. This CDR3 comprises 15 residues. Germline V lookup: CDR1 LNHDA, CDR2 SQIVND (reference sequence). The V and J ends lost 3 bases and 2 bases respectively, with 13 bases between them. DNA for the CDR3: TGTGCCAGTAGTATCGTCTTGGTAAGACAAGAGACCCAGTACTTC. It codes for CASSIVLVRQETQYF. The complete variable domain, with remaining parts taken from reference TRBV19 and TRBJ2-5, reads DGGITQSPKYLFRKEGQNVTLSCEQNLNHDAMYWYRQDPGQGLRLIYYSQIVNDFQKGDIAEGYSVSREKKESFPLTVTSAQKNPTAFYLCASSIVLVRQETQYFGPGTRLLVL.

This chain uses TRBV11-2 with TRBJ2-4; D gene uncertain. Germline CDR1 reads SGHAT; CDR2 reads FQNNGV. CDR3 length: 17 residues. Trimming shortened V by 3 bases and J by 5 bases, and 20 bases separated the two germline ends. CDR3 loop: CASSLRLKLGIENIQYF. CDR3 coding DNA: TGTGCCAGCAGCTTGCGGCTTAAACTGGGAATCGAAAACATTCAGTACTTC.

This clone showed up just once. As DNA, the CDR3 is TGTGCCAGCAGTTTCTACGAACCCGGCGTCCTTCACTATGGCTACACCTTC. Translation gives CASSFYEPGVLHYGYTF. The chain couples TRBV28 to TRBJ1-2, with unresolved D. Germline CDR1 reads MDHEN; CDR2 reads SYDVKM. V was cut by 3 bases and J by 3 bases, with 20 bases left in between. This CDR3 has 17 amino acids.

This chain links TRBV11-3 with TRBJ2-3, with TRBD2 as a possible D gene (5 bases). Germline values: CDR1 SGHNT, CDR2 YENEEA. V dropped 3 bases and J dropped 2 bases, with 9 bases sitting between them. This CDR3 comprises 14 residues. The CDR3 spells CASSLTTHTDTQYF. DNA for the CDR3: TGTGCCAGCAGCTTGACTACCCACACAGATACGCAGTATTTT.

The chain recombines TRBV7-2 with TRBJ1-1; D is undetermined. Trimming pared 5 bases from V and 6 bases from J, leaving 10 bases between. Germline CDR1 is SGHTA and CDR2 is FQGNSA. This CDR3 has 12 amino acids. This CDR3 reads CASSPEQSEAFF. DNA for the CDR3: TGTGCCAGCAGCCCTGAGCAGTCTGAAGCTTTCTTT.

The chain links TRBV6-5 to TRBJ2-2, with a possible D match to TRBD1 (6 bases). V was trimmed by 4 bases and J by 4 bases, leaving 16 bases between them. Looked up from germline, CDR1 is MNHEY and CDR2 is SVGAGI. This CDR3 comprises 16 residues. The CDR3 DNA reads TGTGCCAGCAGTTTTCCTTCACAGGGTTGCACCGGGGAGCTGTTTTTT. Translation: CASSFPSQGCTGELFF.

This clone was detected only a few times. The rearrangement joins TRBV11-2 to TRBJ2-3; D is uncertain. In germline, CDR1 is SGHAT, CDR2 FQNNGV. Trimming took 1 base from V and 2 from J, leaving 10 bases between them. CDR3 length: 15 amino acids. Written as DNA, the CDR3 is TGTGCCAGCAGCTTAGGTCAGGCCTACACAGATACGCAGTATTTT. Translating it yields CASSLGQAYTDTQYF.

The chain couples TRBV4-1 to TRBJ2-1; TRBD2 might be the D (5 bases). Germline V lookup: CDR1 MGHRA, CDR2 YSYEKL. V was trimmed by 4 bases and J by 8 bases, leaving 15 bases between them. The CDR3 covers 14 residues. DNA of the CDR3: TGCGCCAGCAGCCCTCAAGGGAGCATATATGAGCAGTTCTTC. This encodes CASSPQGSIYEQFF.

V is TRBV7-2 and J is TRBJ2-2; the match to TRBD2 covers 12 bases. Germline CDR1 is SGHTA and CDR2 is FQGNSA. The CDR3 sequence is 17 residues long. J lost 1 base, V lost 1 base, and 1 base had no gene match. The CDR3 nucleotides read TGTGCCAGCAGCTTAGTGACTAGCGGGGGGAACACCGGGGAGCTGTTTTTT. This encodes CASSLVTSGGNTGELFF.

This sequence joins TRBV30 and TRBJ1-5; 10 bases map to TRBD1. Germline V gene lookup returns CDR1 GTSNPN and CDR2 SVGIG (reference sequence). J lost 0 bases, V lost 0 bases, and 5 bases had no gene match. CDR3 size: 17 residues. As DNA, the CDR3 is TGTGCCTGGAGTGTAGGACAGGGGGTATCTAGCAATCAGCCCCAGCATTTT. Amino acids: CAWSVGQGVSSNQPQHF.

The chain recombines TRBV5-1 with TRBJ2-3; 7 bases map to TRBD2. Germline CDR1 and CDR2: SGHRS and YFSETQ. Trimming took 0 bases from V and 0 from J; bases not matched to a gene: 7. This CDR3 spans 17 amino acids. CDR3 sequence reads: CASSLVGPAGSTDTQYF. CDR3 sequence (DNA): TGCGCCAGCAGCTTGGTAGGCCCAGCGGGGAGCACAGATACGCAGTATTTT.

The J gene is TRBJ1-3, the V gene TRBV28, with no clear D. Germline V gene lookup returns CDR1 MDHEN and CDR2 SYDVKM. The ends were cut back, 8 bases at V and 3 bases at J, with 32 bases in the middle. The CDR3 has 20 amino acids. CDR3 sequence: CASDKGNLWSSGPYGNTIYF. CDR3 sequence (DNA): TGTGCCAGCGACAAAGGAAATCTGTGGTCCTCAGGACCGTATGGAAACACCATATATTTT.

CDR3: CASSDNGSRCSYEQYF. CDR3 sequence (DNA): TGTGCCAGCAGCGACAATGGCTCCCGTTGCTCCTACGAGCAGTACTTC. The rearrangement uses TRBV11-2 and TRBJ2-7, with no clear D. With 5 bases removed from V and 0 bases from J, the gap between germline ends came to 17 bases. This CDR3 is built from 16 residues. CDR1 is SGHAT and CDR2 is FQNNGV in the germline V gene.

V is TRBV29-1 and J is TRBJ1-2, with D tentatively TRBD1 (6 bases). V lost 2 bases, J lost 6 bases, and 16 bases lay in between. The CDR3 totals 14 residues. Germline CDR1 SQVTM, CDR2 ANQGSEA. The CDR3 sequence: CSVELRGLGDGYTF. The CDR3 nucleotides read TGCAGCGTTGAACTACGGGGGCTCGGGGATGGCTACACCTTC.

The rearrangement links TRBV5-1 to TRBJ2-3, with 13 bases identical to TRBD2. The CDR3 is 15 amino acids. The ends lost 3 bases at V and 4 bases at J; junction bases unmatched: 2. Germline V gene sequence: CDR1 SGHRS, CDR2 YFSETQ. The CDR3 loop reads CASSWTSGSADTQYF. The CDR3 nucleotides are TGCGCCAGCAGCTGGACTAGCGGGAGTGCAGATACGCAGTATTTT.